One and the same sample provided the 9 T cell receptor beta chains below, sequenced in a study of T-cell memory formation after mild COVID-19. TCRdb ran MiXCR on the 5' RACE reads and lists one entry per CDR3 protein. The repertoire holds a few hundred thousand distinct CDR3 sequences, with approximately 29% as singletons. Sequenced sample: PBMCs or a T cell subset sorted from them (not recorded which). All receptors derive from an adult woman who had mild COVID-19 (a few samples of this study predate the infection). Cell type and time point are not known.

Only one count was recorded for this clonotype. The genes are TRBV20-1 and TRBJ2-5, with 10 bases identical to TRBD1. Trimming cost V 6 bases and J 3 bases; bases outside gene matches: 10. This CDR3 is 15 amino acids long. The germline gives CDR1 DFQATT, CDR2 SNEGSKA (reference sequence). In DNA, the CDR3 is TGCAGTGCCGACCTCGGGACAGGGGTGAAAGAGACCCAGTACTTC. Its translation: CSADLGTGVKETQYF.

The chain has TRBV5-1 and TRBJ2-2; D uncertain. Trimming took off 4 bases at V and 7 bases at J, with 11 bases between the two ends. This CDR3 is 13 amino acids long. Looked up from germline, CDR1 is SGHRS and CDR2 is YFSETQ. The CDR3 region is CASSPEAGGELFF. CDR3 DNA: TGCGCCAGCAGCCCTGAGGCCGGCGGGGAGCTGTTTTTT.

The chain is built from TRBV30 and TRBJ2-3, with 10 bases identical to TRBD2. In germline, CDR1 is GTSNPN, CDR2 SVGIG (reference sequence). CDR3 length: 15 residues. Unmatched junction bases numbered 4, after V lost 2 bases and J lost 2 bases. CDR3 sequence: CAWSHSGRVTDTQYF. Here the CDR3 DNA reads TGTGCCTGGAGTCACAGCGGGAGGGTCACAGATACGCAGTATTTT. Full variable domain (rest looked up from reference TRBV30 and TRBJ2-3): SQTIHQWPATLVQPVGSPLSLECTVEGTSNPNLYWYRQAAGRGLQLLFYSVGIGQISSEVPQNLSASRPQDRQFILSSKKLLLSDSGFYLCAWSHSGRVTDTQYFGPGTRLTVL.

CDR3 nucleotide sequence: TGTGCCAGCAGACGCAGCGGGGGAAGCACCGGGGAGCTGTTTTTT. It yields the protein CASRRSGGSTGELFF. The chain combines TRBV7-9 with TRBJ2-2; the match to TRBD2 covers 8 bases. CDR1 SEHNR and CDR2 FQNEAQ come from the germline V gene (reference sequence). This CDR3 is built from 15 residues. V lost 6 bases to trimming and J lost 4 bases; unmatched junction nucleotides: 7.

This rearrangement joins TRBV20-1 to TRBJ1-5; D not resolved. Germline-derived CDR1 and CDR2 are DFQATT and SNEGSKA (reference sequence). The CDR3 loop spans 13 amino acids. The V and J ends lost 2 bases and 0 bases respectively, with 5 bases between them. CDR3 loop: CSARQYSNQPQHF. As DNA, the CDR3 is TGCAGTGCTAGACAGTATAGCAATCAGCCCCAGCATTTT.

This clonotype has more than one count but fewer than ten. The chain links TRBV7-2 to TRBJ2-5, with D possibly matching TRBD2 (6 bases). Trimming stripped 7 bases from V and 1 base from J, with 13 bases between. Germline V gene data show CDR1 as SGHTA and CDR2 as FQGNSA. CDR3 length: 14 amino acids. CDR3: CASTPGGLQETQYF. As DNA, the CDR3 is TGTGCCAGCACCCCCGGGGGTCTCCAAGAGACCCAGTACTTC. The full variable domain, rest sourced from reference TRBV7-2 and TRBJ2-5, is GAGVSQSPSNKVTEKGKDVELRCDPISGHTALYWYRQSLGQGLEFLIYFQGNSAPDKSGLPSDRFSAERTGGSVSTLTIQRTQQEDSAVYLCASTPGGLQETQYFGPGTRLLVL.

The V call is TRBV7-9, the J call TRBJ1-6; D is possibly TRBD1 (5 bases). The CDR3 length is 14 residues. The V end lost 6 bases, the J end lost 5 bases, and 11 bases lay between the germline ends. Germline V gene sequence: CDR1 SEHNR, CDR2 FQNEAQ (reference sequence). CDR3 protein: CASRGTADNSPLHF. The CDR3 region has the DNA TGTGCCAGCAGAGGGACGGCAGATAATTCACCCCTCCACTTT.

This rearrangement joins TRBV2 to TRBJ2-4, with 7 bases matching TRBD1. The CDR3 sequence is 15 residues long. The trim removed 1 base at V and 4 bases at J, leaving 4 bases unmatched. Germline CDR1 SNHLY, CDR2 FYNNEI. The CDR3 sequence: CASSEGRDRKNIQYF. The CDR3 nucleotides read TGTGCCAGCAGTGAAGGTCGGGACAGAAAAAACATTCAGTACTTC.

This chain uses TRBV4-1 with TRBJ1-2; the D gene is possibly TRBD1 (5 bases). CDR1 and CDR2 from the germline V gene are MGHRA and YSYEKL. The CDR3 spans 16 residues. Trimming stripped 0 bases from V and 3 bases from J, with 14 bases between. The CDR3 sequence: CASSQDLVTGHYGYTF. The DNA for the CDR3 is TGCGCCAGCAGCCAAGATCTGGTCACAGGACACTATGGCTACACCTTC.